These 24 T cell receptor beta chains originate from one sample sequenced in a study of chemoradiotherapy in HPV16-positive cancers. This table comes from immunoSEQ multiplex PCR, and its TCRdb copy is limited to in-frame clones, with some not included. The table lists more than 9,500 clones, 80% to 90% of them singletons. Sequenced here: blood, sampled from a patient who underwent chemoradiotherapy. These receptor sequences come from a human donor with HPV-associated anogenital cancer.

The CDR3 nucleotides are TGTGCCAGCAGCTTAGATTCCAGGCCTGGAAACACCATATATTTT. The encoded protein is CASSLDSRPGNTIYF. V is TRBV7-2 and J is TRBJ1-3; no definite D call. The ends were cut back, 1 base at V and 2 bases at J, with 9 bases in the middle. Per the germline V gene, CDR1 is SGHTA and CDR2 is FQGNSA. CDR3 length: 15 amino acids.

The chain has TRBV6-1 and TRBJ2-7; 11 bases match TRBD2. This CDR3 spans 13 amino acids. V was clipped by 9 bases and J by 2 bases; unmatched bases: 3. Germline V gene sequence: CDR1 MNHNS, CDR2 SASEGT. Written as DNA, the CDR3 is TGTGCCAGTGGGACTAGCGGTCCCTACGAGCAGTACTTC. It translates to CASGTSGPYEQYF.

The chain links TRBV4-1 to TRBJ2-2; 8 bases line up with TRBD1. J lost 5 bases, V lost 4 bases, and 3 bases had no gene match. The length of the CDR3 is 14 residues. In germline, CDR1 is MGHRA, CDR2 YSYEKL. The CDR3 coding sequence is TGCGCCAGCAGCCCGGACAGGGCTACCGGGGAGCTGTTTTTT. Translating gives CASSPDRATGELFF.

This chain connects TRBV5-6 to TRBJ2-7, with 8 bases that match TRBD1. The germline V gene encodes CDR1 SGHDT and CDR2 YYEEEE. This CDR3 has 14 amino acids. The junction had 6 bases not matched to a gene; V was cut back by 5 bases and J by 2 bases. DNA for the CDR3: TGTGCCAGCAGACCAAGACAGGGGACCTACGAGCAGTACTTC. Translated, it gives CASRPRQGTYEQYF.

CDR3 DNA sequence: TGTGCCAGCTCACCTCAAGAGACCCAGTACTTC. It specifies CASSPQETQYF. This rearrangement joins TRBV18 to TRBJ2-5; no reliable D call. The CDR3 is 11 residues long. In germline, CDR1 is KGHSH, CDR2 LQKENI. V lost 3 bases and J lost 2, with 1 base in between.

The chain recombines TRBV30 with TRBJ2-7; 9 bases match TRBD1. The CDR3 has 12 residues. Germline values: CDR1 GTSNPN, CDR2 SVGIG (reference sequence). Trimming removed 7 bases from V and 2 bases from J; junction bases left unmatched: 3. The CDR3 loop is CALDRGTYEQYF. CDR3 coding DNA: TGTGCCTTGGACAGGGGAACCTACGAGCAGTACTTC.

V is TRBV6-1 and J is TRBJ2-2; the D is unclear. Germline V gene data show CDR1 as MNHNS and CDR2 as SASEGT. The CDR3 spans 12 residues. V lost 3 bases, J lost 6 bases, and 5 bases lay in between. The CDR3 here is CASSDWSGELFF. The CDR3 nucleotides are TGTGCCAGCAGTGATTGGTCCGGGGAGCTGTTTTTT.

This chain uses TRBV6-6 with TRBJ1-5; maybe TRBD1 (5 bases). This CDR3 has 15 amino acids. Germline CDR1 MNHNY, CDR2 SVGAGI (reference sequence). V was trimmed by 6 bases and J by 7 bases, leaving 19 bases between them. The CDR3: CASSYPDRGNQPQHF. DNA of the CDR3: TGTGCCAGCAGCTATCCCGACCGGGGGAACCAGCCCCAGCATTTT.

This chain uses TRBV19 with TRBJ1-2, with D tentatively TRBD1 (5 bases). CDR3 length equals 12 residues. Germline V gene sequence: CDR1 LNHDA, CDR2 SQIVND (reference sequence). Trimming stripped 8 bases from V and 4 bases from J, with 11 bases between. The CDR3 region is CASAAGVYGYTF. CDR3 bases: TGTGCCAGTGCGGCGGGGGTCTATGGCTACACCTTC. The whole variable domain, remainder taken from reference TRBV19 and TRBJ1-2, is DGGITQSPKYLFRKEGQNVTLSCEQNLNHDAMYWYRQDPGQGLRLIYYSQIVNDFQKGDIAEGYSVSREKKESFPLTVTSAQKNPTAFYLCASAAGVYGYTFGSGTRLTVV.

The chain recombines TRBV15 with TRBJ2-7; D is possibly TRBD1 or TRBD2 (5 bases each). The V gene lost 3 bases and the J gene lost 3 bases, with 9 bases spanning the gap. Germline CDR1 and CDR2: LNHNV and YYDKDF (reference sequence). The CDR3 extends over 13 amino acids. This chain's CDR3 is CATSRDTSYEQYF. CDR3 DNA: TGTGCCACCAGCAGGGACACTAGCTACGAGCAGTACTTC. Using reference TRBV15 and TRBJ2-7 for the parts outside the CDR3, the full variable domain is DAMVIQNPRYQVTQFGKPVTLSCSQTLNHNVMYWYQQKSSQAPKLLFHYYDKDFNNEADTPDNFQSRRPNTSFCFLDIRSPGLGDTAMYLCATSRDTSYEQYFGPGTRLTVT.

CDR3 bases: TGTGCCAGCAGTCTACAGGGGGAGACAGATACGCAGTATTTT. Translating it yields CASSLQGETDTQYF. V and J are TRBV6-5 and TRBJ2-3; 8 bases match TRBD1. The CDR3 totals 14 residues. Trimming cost V 5 bases and J 3 bases; bases outside gene matches: 4. The germline CDR1 and CDR2 sequences are MNHEY and SVGAGI.

V usage is TRBV7-6 and J usage is TRBJ2-1, with 7 bases that match TRBD1. V shed 1 base and J 3 bases; nucleotides not matched to a gene: 9. CDR3 size: 17 residues. Germline assignment: CDR1 SGHVS and CDR2 FNYEAQ. DNA for the CDR3: TGTGCCAGCAGCTTAGATCCGACAGGGATGTTCTACAATGAGCAGTTCTTC. Amino acid sequence: CASSLDPTGMFYNEQFF.

V usage is TRBV2 and J usage is TRBJ1-2; no clear D. Germline V lookup: CDR1 SNHLY, CDR2 FYNNEI. CDR3 length: 13 amino acids. The V and J ends lost 10 bases and 1 base respectively, with 13 bases between them. The CDR3 region has the DNA TGTGCCACCACAAGGGAATTTAACTATGGCTACACCTTC. It codes for CATTREFNYGYTF.

The V and J genes are TRBV7-9 and TRBJ1-2; D perhaps matches TRBD1 (6 bases). The CDR3 is made up of 14 amino acids. V lost 4 bases and J 5 bases, leaving 14 bases between the germline ends. Germline-derived CDR1 and CDR2 are SEHNR and FQNEAQ (reference sequence). CDR3: CASSSRGGTYGYTF. The CDR3 coding sequence is TGTGCCAGCAGCTCGCGAGGGGGAACTTATGGCTACACCTTC.

This chain links TRBV7-2 with TRBJ2-3; D remains unclear. The germline CDR1 and CDR2 sequences are SGHTA and FQGNSA. This CDR3 spans 15 amino acids. Trimming removed 2 bases from V and 3 bases from J, with 12 bases in between. The CDR3 spells CASSLSVTTTDTQYF. In DNA form, the CDR3 reads TGTGCCAGCAGCTTATCCGTGACCACGACAGATACGCAGTATTTT.

This clone has only a few counts. As DNA, the CDR3 is TGTGCCATCAGCTCAGGGGAGATGTACACTGAAGCTTTCTTT. It is translated as CAISSGEMYTEAFF. The rearrangement links TRBV10-3 to TRBJ1-1, with D possibly TRBD1 on 6 matching bases. CDR1 and CDR2 from the germline V gene are ENHRY and SYGVKD. This CDR3 region has 14 residues. V lost 6 bases and J lost 3, with 14 bases in between.

This chain links TRBV7-6 with TRBJ1-4, with D perhaps matching TRBD1 (5 bases). The CDR3 consists of 15 residues. V lost 5 bases, J lost 4 bases, and 14 bases lay in between. Germline CDR1 reads SGHVS; CDR2 reads FNYEAQ. The CDR3 DNA reads TGTGCCAGCAGCGCAACAGGAGGGGTTAATGAAAAACTGTTTTTT. This sequence encodes CASSATGGVNEKLFF.

This sequence joins TRBV7-3 and TRBJ2-2; 10 bases match TRBD1. This CDR3 has 18 residues. The V gene's germline CDR1 is SGHTA and CDR2 FQGTGA. The V segment lost 2 bases and the J segment 3 bases; nucleotides outside the gene matches: 9. The CDR3 protein is CASSLEGQGLFHTGELFF. The CDR3 bases are TGTGCCAGCAGCTTAGAGGGACAGGGGTTATTTCACACCGGGGAGCTGTTTTTT. Filled out from reference TRBV7-3 and TRBJ2-2, the complete variable domain reads GAGVSQTPSNKVTEKGKYVELRCDPISGHTALYWYRQSLGQGPEFLIYFQGTGAADDSGLPNDRFFAVRPEGSVSTLKIQRTERGDSAVYLCASSLEGQGLFHTGELFFGEGSRLTVL.

The chain carries TRBV9 and TRBJ1-2; D is uncertain. The CDR3 is 12 residues long. Germline-derived CDR1 and CDR2 are SGDLS and YYNGEE. Trimming left V 3 bases short and J 4 bases short, with 7 bases between. The CDR3 loop is CASSEQSYGYTF. CDR3 sequence (DNA): TGTGCCAGCAGCGAACAGAGCTATGGCTACACCTTC.

The chain uses TRBV19 and TRBJ2-7; D is possibly TRBD1 or TRBD2 (6 bases each). V was cut by 5 bases and J by 0 bases, with 14 bases left in between. This CDR3 region has 15 residues. Germline V CDR1 and CDR2: LNHDA, SQIVND (reference sequence). The CDR3 DNA is TGTGCCAGTAGTGGACTCAGGGGAGGCTCCTACGAGCAGTACTTC. Protein: CASSGLRGGSYEQYF.

The genes are TRBV6-5 and TRBJ1-2, with 8 bases aligning to TRBD1. Germline assignment: CDR1 MNHEY and CDR2 SVGAGI. J was trimmed by 4 bases and V by 2 bases; bases with no gene match: 3. This CDR3 is built from 14 residues. CDR3 sequence: CASSYRQGTYGYTF. DNA of the CDR3: TGTGCCAGCAGTTACCGACAGGGGACCTATGGCTACACCTTC.

The V gene is TRBV7-9, the J gene TRBJ1-1, with 7 bases lining up with TRBD1. Germline CDR1 SEHNR, CDR2 FQNEAQ (reference sequence). The junction had 0 bases not matched to a gene; V was cut back by 1 base and J by 1 base. The CDR3 is 14 amino acids. This CDR3 is CASSLEGANTEAFF. The CDR3 nucleotides read TGTGCCAGCAGCTTAGAGGGGGCGAACACTGAAGCTTTCTTT.

This rearrangement joins TRBV6-6 to TRBJ1-4; the D gene is possibly TRBD1 (5 bases). Looked up from germline, CDR1 is MNHNY and CDR2 is SVGAGI (reference sequence). This CDR3 comprises 11 residues. This CDR3 is CVREGFEKLFF. CDR3 nucleotide sequence: TGTGTCAGGGAGGGGTTTGAAAAACTGTTTTTT.

CDR3 region: CASSQSGPTTDTQYF. CDR3 coding DNA: TGCGCCAGCAGCCAAAGCGGACCTACCACAGATACGCAGTATTTT. This chain connects TRBV4-3 to TRBJ2-3; the D gene is possibly TRBD2 (5 bases). This CDR3 spans 15 amino acids. CDR1 and CDR2 from the germline V gene are LGHNA and YSLEER. Trimming pared 2 bases from V and 2 bases from J, leaving 11 bases between.